These 25 T cell receptor beta chains originate from one sample sequenced in a study of beta chain features in type 1 diabetes. The investigators reverse transcribed all of the isolated RNA, so they sequenced expressed TCRB transcripts. Generated by immunoSEQ multiplex PCR, the TCRdb table keeps only in-frame clones and is missing some. The data show 150,000 or so clones, approximately 9.8% seen once. Sequenced sample: central memory CD4+ T cells from blood. All receptors come from a woman in her 40s in good health.

This sequence joins TRBV9 and TRBJ1-4; D may be TRBD1 (5 bases). The CDR3 consists of 15 residues. V shed 3 bases and J shed 2 bases, with 11 bases lying between them. Germline CDR1 SGDLS, CDR2 YYNGEE. Here the CDR3 DNA reads TGTGCCAGCAGCGCAGGGTTCTCGACTAATGAAAAACTGTTTTTT. Translation gives CASSAGFSTNEKLFF.

This clone was counted only a few times. The chain has TRBV27 and TRBJ2-7; TRBD1 matches at 8 bases. V gave up 4 bases and J gave up 2 bases; unmatched junction bases: 7. This CDR3 contains 15 residues. Looked up from germline, CDR1 is MNHEY and CDR2 is SMNVEV (reference sequence). The CDR3 coding sequence is TGTGCCAGCAGTTCGACCGGACAGGGTGCCTACGAGCAGTACTTC. Translated, it gives CASSSTGQGAYEQYF.

The rearrangement joins TRBV19 to TRBJ2-3; D possibly corresponds to TRBD2 (5 bases). Trimming cost V 3 bases and J 1 base, with 11 bases left between them. The CDR3 covers 15 residues. The germline V gene encodes CDR1 LNHDA and CDR2 SQIVND (reference sequence). CDR3 residues: CASSIARRGTDTQYF. Written as DNA, the CDR3 is TGTGCCAGTAGTATTGCCCGGCGGGGCACAGATACGCAGTATTTT.

The chain combines TRBV5-1 with TRBJ2-7; 9 nucleotides line up with TRBD2. CDR1 SGHRS and CDR2 YFSETQ come from the germline V gene. V shed 1 base and J 5 bases; nucleotides not matched to a gene: 7. This CDR3 comprises 15 residues. CDR3 sequence reads: CASSLQGGGADEQYF. CDR3 DNA sequence: TGCGCCAGCAGCTTGCAGGGCGGGGGGGCCGACGAGCAGTACTTC.

This clone was seen a few times. The chain is built from TRBV7-9 and TRBJ2-2, with unresolved D. The V end was cut by 1 base, the J end by 1 base, with 4 bases between. Germline V gene sequence: CDR1 SEHNR, CDR2 FQNEAQ (reference sequence). The length of the CDR3 is 14 residues. The CDR3 reads CASSLGQNTGELFF. For the CDR3, the DNA is TGTGCCAGCAGCTTAGGGCAGAACACCGGGGAGCTGTTTTTT.

This clone was recorded a few times. The chain couples TRBV7-2 to TRBJ2-7; D perhaps matches TRBD2 (7 bases). Germline assignment: CDR1 SGHTA and CDR2 FQGNSA. The CDR3 has 14 amino acids. With 7 bases removed from V and 3 bases from J, the gap between germline ends came to 16 bases. The CDR3 spells CASNLGGGFYEQYF. In DNA form, the CDR3 reads TGTGCCAGCAACCTGGGGGGGGGCTTCTACGAGCAGTACTTC.

There are a few counts of this clone. The V gene is TRBV5-1, the J gene TRBJ2-5, with D possibly TRBD1 on 6 matching bases. This CDR3 is 15 amino acids long. Germline V gene lookup returns CDR1 SGHRS and CDR2 YFSETQ. Trimming pared 4 bases from V and 5 bases from J, leaving 18 bases between. CDR3 in DNA: TGCGCCAGCAGCGCGGGCACAGGGTTGGCGGAGACCCAGTACTTC. It codes for CASSAGTGLAETQYF.

V and J are TRBV29-1 and TRBJ2-1, with D possibly being TRBD2 (5 bases). The germline V and J ends were trimmed by 4 bases and 1 base, with 17 bases remaining between them. The length of the CDR3 is 16 residues. Germline V CDR1 and CDR2: SQVTM, ANQGSEA. Written as DNA, the CDR3 is TGCAGCGTTGGAGGGTCTGCGTACCAATCCTACAATGAGCAGTTCTTC. It is translated as CSVGGSAYQSYNEQFF.

The CDR3 region is CASSERPGERADEAFF. The CDR3 DNA reads as TGTGCCAGCAGCGAGCGACCAGGGGAAAGGGCTGATGAAGCTTTCTTT. V usage is TRBV9 and J usage is TRBJ1-1, with TRBD1 as a possible D gene (6 bases). Between the trimmed V and J ends, which lost 3 bases and 7 bases, there was a span of 22 bases. Germline lookup yields CDR1 SGDLS and CDR2 YYNGEE. This CDR3 has 16 amino acids. The whole variable domain, remainder taken from reference TRBV9 and TRBJ1-1, is DSGVTQTPKHLITATGQRVTLRCSPRSGDLSVYWYQQSLDQGLQFLIQYYNGEERAKGNILERFSAQQFPDLHSELNLSSLELGDSALYFCASSERPGERADEAFFGQGTRLTVV.

This chain connects TRBV15 to TRBJ1-5; 10 bases are shared with TRBD1. Germline lookup yields CDR1 LNHNV and CDR2 YYDKDF (reference sequence). J gave up 1 base and V 0 bases, and 9 bases lay outside the gene matches. The CDR3 length is 19 residues. As DNA, the CDR3 is TGTGCCACCAGCAGAGATGTTGGGACAGGGGTGAAGAGCAATCAGCCCCAGCATTTT. Protein: CATSRDVGTGVKSNQPQHF. The variable domain in full, with the rest retrieved from reference TRBV15 and TRBJ1-5, is DAMVIQNPRYQVTQFGKPVTLSCSQTLNHNVMYWYQQKSSQAPKLLFHYYDKDFNNEADTPDNFQSRRPNTSFCFLDIRSPGLGDTAMYLCATSRDVGTGVKSNQPQHFGDGTRLSIL.

The V gene is TRBV5-1, the J gene TRBJ1-4; D unresolved. The CDR3 has 13 residues. The V end lost 5 bases, the J end lost 0 bases, and 5 bases lay between the germline ends. Looked up from germline, CDR1 is SGHRS and CDR2 is YFSETQ. The CDR3 nucleotides read TGCGCCAGCAGACAAGCAACTAATGAAAAACTGTTTTTT. This encodes CASRQATNEKLFF.

This clone was seen more than once but under ten times. The chain recombines TRBV6-5 with TRBJ2-1, with TRBD2 identical over 9 bases. Germline-derived CDR1 and CDR2 are MNHEY and SVGAGI. This CDR3 is 15 amino acids long. With V trimmed by 7 bases and J by 1 base, 5 bases remained unmatched. CDR3 residues: CASTATSGSYNEQFF. CDR3 nucleotides: TGTGCCAGCACCGCAACTAGCGGGTCCTACAATGAGCAGTTCTTC.

This clone was counted a few times. The rearrangement links TRBV5-4 to TRBJ1-4; TRBD1 is a possible D gene (5 bases). V was cut by 4 bases and J by 12 bases, with 22 bases left in between. The CDR3 consists of 15 residues. CDR1 is SGHNT and CDR2 is YYREEE in the germline V gene (reference sequence). CDR3 loop: CASSTQGPTFRELFF. CDR3 bases: TGTGCCAGCAGCACCCAAGGTCCCACATTCAGGGAACTGTTTTTT.

This clone was seen ten or more times. The rearrangement links TRBV27 to TRBJ2-7; no definite D call. The germline V gene encodes CDR1 MNHEY and CDR2 SMNVEV (reference sequence). This CDR3 region has 17 residues. The V end was cut by 2 bases, the J end by 0 bases, with 17 bases between. This CDR3 is CASSLPPCQEFSYEQYF. The CDR3 DNA sequence: TGTGCCAGCAGTTTACCCCCATGTCAGGAATTCTCCTACGAGCAGTACTTC.

This chain uses TRBV10-3 with TRBJ1-5; tentative D call: TRBD1 (6 bases). V lost 0 bases to trimming and J lost 5 bases, with 11 bases between them. In germline, CDR1 is ENHRY, CDR2 SYGVKD. This CDR3 is built from 15 residues. This chain's CDR3 is CAISESPTGDQPQHF. Here the CDR3 DNA reads TGTGCCATCAGTGAGTCCCCGACAGGAGATCAGCCCCAGCATTTT.

V is TRBV11-2 and J is TRBJ2-5; unclear D gene. CDR3 length: 12 residues. The germline V gene has CDR1 SGHAT and CDR2 FQNNGV. Trimming pared 0 bases from V and 5 bases from J, leaving 4 bases between. The CDR3 DNA sequence: TGTGCCAGCAGCTTAGATCGGGAGACCCAGTACTTC. Protein sequence: CASSLDRETQYF.

This clone was detected only a few times. The V gene is TRBV5-1, the J gene TRBJ2-2, with D possibly being TRBD2 (6 bases). Germline lookup yields CDR1 SGHRS and CDR2 YFSETQ. V was trimmed by 0 bases and J by 2 bases, leaving 11 bases between them. The CDR3 has 16 amino acids. CDR3 in DNA: TGCGCCAGCAGCTTGGTGGCGGGGCCAAACACCGGGGAGCTGTTTTTT. This codes for CASSLVAGPNTGELFF.

On this clone: The junction departs from germline at one end; a sequencing error may be responsible. The J gene is TRBJ1-4, the V gene TRBV15, with TRBD1 matching over 7 bases. CDR1 and CDR2 (germline): LNHNV, YYDKDF (reference sequence). This CDR3 comprises 15 residues. The CDR3 DNA is TGTGCCATCAGCAGTCGACAGGGCCCTAATGAAAAACTGTTTTTT. Translating gives CAISSRQGPNEKLFF. Using reference TRBV15 and TRBJ1-4 for the parts outside the CDR3, the full variable domain is DAMVIQNPRYQVTQFGKPVTLSCSQTLNHNVMYWYQQKSSQAPKLLFHYYDKDFNNEADTPDNFQSRRPNTSFCFLDIRSPGLGDTAMYLCAISSRQGPNEKLFFGSGTQLSVL.

The V call is TRBV11-2, the J call TRBJ1-6, with 8 bases that match TRBD1. The ends lost 5 bases at V and 7 bases at J; junction bases unmatched: 7. Germline V CDR1 and CDR2: SGHAT, FQNNGV. This CDR3 region has 15 residues. In nucleotides, the CDR3 is TGTGCCAGCAGCCCCGACAGGGGAATCAATTCACCCCTCCACTTT. Amino acids: CASSPDRGINSPLHF.

This clone was seen repeatedly, ten times or more. This rearrangement joins TRBV9 to TRBJ2-3; possible D gene TRBD1, 6 bases. V was clipped by 3 bases and J by 1 base, with 9 bases between them. Germline V gives CDR1 SGDLS, CDR2 YYNGEE. The CDR3 consists of 14 residues. The CDR3 protein is CASSEGQRTDTQYF. DNA of the CDR3: TGTGCCAGCAGCGAAGGACAGCGCACAGATACGCAGTATTTT. Supplemented by reference TRBV9 and TRBJ2-3, the full variable domain reads DSGVTQTPKHLITATGQRVTLRCSPRSGDLSVYWYQQSLDQGLQFLIQYYNGEERAKGNILERFSAQQFPDLHSELNLSSLELGDSALYFCASSEGQRTDTQYFGPGTRLTVL.

In regard to this clone: This specimen includes other DNA sequences encoding the same CDR3. V gene TRBV5-1 combines with J gene TRBJ2-7; a weak D match, TRBD1 (6 bases). Trimming left V 4 bases short and J 2 bases short, with 13 bases between. CDR1 and CDR2 from the germline V gene are SGHRS and YFSETQ. CDR3 length equals 14 residues. The CDR3 nucleotides are TGCGCCAGCAGCCCAACAGGGACGACCTACGAGCAGTACTTC. Translation: CASSPTGTTYEQYF.

The chain couples TRBV5-5 to TRBJ2-6, with 10 bases fitting TRBD1. V was clipped by 1 base and J by 1 base; unmatched bases: 11. CDR3 length equals 20 residues. Germline V CDR1 and CDR2: SGHKS, YYEKEE (reference sequence). The CDR3 DNA sequence: TGTGCCAGCAGCTTGCGCCTCGTAGGGACAGGGGAGTCTGGGGCCAACGTCCTGACTTTC. Translation gives CASSLRLVGTGESGANVLTF.

The rearrangement uses TRBV5-1 and TRBJ2-5; 8 bases align to TRBD1. V was clipped by 2 bases and J by 5 bases; unmatched bases: 5. Germline CDR1 is SGHRS and CDR2 is YFSETQ. This CDR3 is built from 14 residues. DNA of the CDR3: TGCGCCAGCAGCTTAGGACAGGGTGGGGAGACCCAGTACTTC. Protein: CASSLGQGGETQYF.

The chain employs TRBV9 and TRBJ2-3; 14 bases agree with TRBD2. After removal of 4 bases from V and 0 bases from J, the junction contained 10 bases not matched to a gene. The CDR3 extends over 19 amino acids. Germline loops: CDR1 SGDLS, CDR2 YYNGEE. As DNA, the CDR3 is TGTGCCAGCAGCACCCTGGGACTAGCGGGGGCAACTAGCACAGATACGCAGTATTTT. This sequence encodes CASSTLGLAGATSTDTQYF.

In this sample, this clone turned up a few times. This chain links TRBV18 with TRBJ1-2, with D unclear. There are 14 residues in the CDR3. Germline-derived CDR1 and CDR2 are KGHSH and LQKENI. The V end lost 2 bases, the J end lost 3 bases, and 10 bases lay between the germline ends. In nucleotides, the CDR3 is TGTGCCAGCTCACCATTCGACACCGACTATGGCTACACCTTC. This gives the protein CASSPFDTDYGYTF.